Shown below are 22 T cell receptor beta chains from a single sample sequenced in a study of blood T cell repertoires in COVID-19 (dated by TCRdb to between 2020 and 2021). The library relied on the immunoSEQ multiplex PCR assay. TCRdb's version of the immuneACCESS table is confined to in-frame rearrangements and falls short of the full clone set. An unresolved V gene accounts for under half of the shortfall where checked; the remainder is of unknown origin. The sample table contains around 170,000 clones; only one count was recorded for approximately 90% of them. The top ten hold around 0.53% of the sample. Sequences were obtained from peripheral blood. These receptors were collected from a man aged 50 to 59 with acute or convalescent COVID-19.

V gene TRBV28 combines with J gene TRBJ2-3; perhaps TRBD1 as D (6 bases). Germline lookup yields CDR1 MDHEN and CDR2 SYDVKM. The CDR3 loop spans 15 amino acids. Trimming removed 3 bases at V and 6 bases at J, with 16 bases between. The CDR3 sequence is CASSLRGTWVDTQYF. Here the CDR3 DNA reads TGTGCCAGCAGTTTGAGAGGGACATGGGTCGATACGCAGTATTTT.

The rearrangement uses TRBV24-1 and TRBJ2-1, with 8 positions matching TRBD2. The V segment lost 3 bases and the J segment 4 bases; nucleotides outside the gene matches: 7. This CDR3 has 16 amino acids. The germline CDR1 and CDR2 sequences are KGHDR and SFDVKD. The chain's CDR3 is CATSDPTSGRYNEQFF. CDR3 bases: TGTGCCACCAGTGATCCAACTAGCGGCCGGTACAATGAGCAGTTCTTC.

CDR3 DNA sequence: TGTGCCAGCAGCTTAGTGAAGGACAGGGCAGGTCTTAATGAGCAGTTCTTC. Its protein product is CASSLVKDRAGLNEQFF. V and J are TRBV7-9 and TRBJ2-1; 8 bases match TRBD1. CDR3 length: 17 amino acids. J gave up 7 bases and V 1 base, and 12 bases lay outside the gene matches. Germline lookup yields CDR1 SEHNR and CDR2 FQNEAQ (reference sequence).

The rearrangement joins TRBV19 to TRBJ1-2; tentative D call: TRBD1 (5 bases). The V gene lost 7 bases and the J gene lost 4 bases, with 13 bases spanning the gap. The CDR3 sequence is 13 residues long. The V gene's germline CDR1 is LNHDA and CDR2 SQIVND (reference sequence). The CDR3: CASTAQVLYGYTF. CDR3 nucleotides: TGTGCCAGTACGGCACAGGTTCTCTATGGCTACACCTTC.

The chain couples TRBV5-1 to TRBJ1-1; 8 bases are shared with TRBD1. Trimming cost V 2 bases and J 2 bases; bases outside gene matches: 2. Germline CDR1 SGHRS, CDR2 YFSETQ. This CDR3 has 14 amino acids. CDR3 sequence reads: CASSLQGGNTEAFF. The CDR3 region has the DNA TGCGCCAGCAGCTTACAGGGGGGAAACACTGAAGCTTTCTTT.

This clone was seen a single time. This CDR3 reads CASSQEREGQPQHF. The CDR3 nucleotides are TGTGCCAGCAGCCAAGAAAGGGAGGGTCAGCCCCAGCATTTT. The chain links TRBV4-2 to TRBJ1-5; D gene uncertain. Germline CDR1 is LGHNA and CDR2 is YNFKEQ. The V and J ends lost 0 bases and 6 bases respectively, with 9 bases between them. The CDR3 contains 14 residues.

This chain uses TRBV11-1 with TRBJ2-5, with D possibly TRBD2 on 6 matching bases. Germline CDR1 SGHAT, CDR2 FQDESV (reference sequence). The CDR3 spans 14 residues. The V gene lost 7 bases and the J gene lost 4 bases, with 16 bases spanning the gap. This chain's CDR3 is CASTPRAGTETQYF. The CDR3 nucleotides read TGTGCCAGCACCCCCAGGGCGGGAACAGAGACCCAGTACTTC.

The CDR3 DNA is TGTGCCATCAGTGATTTGGGCAAGGATGGCTACACCTTC. Translation: CAISDLGKDGYTF. The chain has TRBV10-3 and TRBJ1-2; no reliable D call. CDR1 and CDR2 from the germline V gene are ENHRY and SYGVKD. Trimming pared 3 bases from V and 6 bases from J, leaving 11 bases between. This CDR3 has 13 residues.

The CDR3 DNA reads TGCGCCAGCAGCTTACTACCCGGGACAGGGTCGGGGCGCCATGGGCACGAGCAGTACGTC. Protein product: CASSLLPGTGSGRHGHEQYV. This chain links TRBV5-1 with TRBJ2-7; 9 bases are a match to TRBD1. With V trimmed by 2 bases and J by 5 bases, 23 bases remained unmatched. This CDR3 is built from 20 residues. In germline, CDR1 is SGHRS, CDR2 YFSETQ.

The chain is built from TRBV5-8 and TRBJ2-1; 9 bases agree with TRBD1. Germline loops: CDR1 SGHTS, CDR2 YDEGEE. The CDR3 sequence is 16 residues long. The V segment lost 6 bases and the J segment 9 bases; nucleotides outside the gene matches: 16. The CDR3 reads CASTPPGTGKIGEQFF. The DNA of the CDR3 is TGTGCCAGCACCCCGCCCGGGACAGGGAAGATCGGTGAGCAGTTCTTC.

The gene calls are TRBV29-1 and TRBJ1-4; unclear D gene. Germline lookup yields CDR1 SQVTM and CDR2 ANQGSEA. The CDR3 consists of 12 residues. V lost 5 bases and J lost 5, with 9 bases in between. The CDR3 sequence: CSVTGGNEKLFF. CDR3 nucleotide sequence: TGCAGCGTTACCGGCGGCAATGAAAAACTGTTTTTT.

This rearrangement joins TRBV6-2 or TRBV6-3 to TRBJ1-2, with 7 nucleotides matching TRBD1. The germline CDR1 and CDR2 sequences are MNHEY and SVGEGT. V lost 2 bases and J lost 4; bases outside the gene matches: 4. The CDR3 sequence is 14 residues long. The CDR3 reads CASSYQGTAYGYTF. The CDR3 DNA reads as TGTGCCAGCAGTTACCAAGGGACAGCCTATGGCTACACCTTC.

V and J are TRBV12-3 or TRBV12-4 and TRBJ1-2; 7 bases map to TRBD1. The CDR3 has 13 residues. Germline trimming cut 6 bases from V and 3 bases from J; bases unmatched to any gene: 4. The CDR3 DNA follows: TGTGCCAGCAGCCCCGGGACAGACTATGGCTACACCTTC. This encodes CASSPGTDYGYTF.

This clone has more than one count but fewer than ten. The chain employs TRBV18 and TRBJ1-5; D uncertain. From germline, CDR1 is KGHSH and CDR2 LQKENI. V lost 4 bases and J 2 bases, leaving 9 bases between the germline ends. This CDR3 comprises 14 residues. The DNA for the CDR3 is TGTGCCAGCTCACAGGGAGTTGGCAATCAGCCCCAGCATTTT. Translation gives CASSQGVGNQPQHF.

This chain connects TRBV7-2 to TRBJ2-5, with 7 nucleotides matching TRBD1. Germline CDR1 and CDR2: SGHTA and FQGNSA. Trimming took 8 bases from V and 1 from J; bases not matched to a gene: 7. The CDR3 runs to 14 residues. CDR3 bases: TGTGCCAGCGTCCGACAGGGCTCCCAAGAGACCCAGTACTTC. Amino acid sequence: CASVRQGSQETQYF.

The CDR3 loop reads CASSEPRGEQYF. CDR3 in DNA: TGCGCCAGCAGTGAGCCGAGGGGGGAGCAGTACTTC. This chain connects TRBV10-2 to TRBJ2-7, with D perhaps matching TRBD1 (6 bases). Trimming left V 2 bases short and J 7 bases short, with 9 bases between. Looked up from germline, CDR1 is WSHSY and CDR2 is SAAADI. This CDR3 has 12 amino acids.

The chain employs TRBV28 and TRBJ1-4, with 10 nucleotides matching TRBD1. The CDR3 runs to 16 residues. The V gene's germline CDR1 is MDHEN and CDR2 SYDVKM. V was pared by 5 bases and J by 4 bases, with 7 bases of the junction left unmatched. This CDR3 reads CASSDRQGARNEKLFF. CDR3 coding DNA: TGTGCCAGCAGTGACCGACAGGGGGCTCGTAATGAAAAACTGTTTTTT.

This clone was observed a single time. This sequence joins TRBV11-2 and TRBJ2-1; the match to TRBD2 covers 7 bases. Germline V lookup: CDR1 SGHAT, CDR2 FQNNGV. CDR3 length: 15 residues. V shed 5 bases, J shed 3 bases, and the junction held 7 bases outside the gene matches. The DNA for the CDR3 is TGTGCCAGCAGCAACACAGCGGGACTCTACAATGAGCAGTTCTTC. Translation gives CASSNTAGLYNEQFF.

The rearrangement links TRBV24-1 to TRBJ2-3; 14 bases fit TRBD2. V was clipped by 9 bases and J by 4 bases; unmatched bases: 2. Germline V lookup: CDR1 KGHDR, CDR2 SFDVKD. The CDR3 runs to 14 residues. This chain's CDR3 is CATWTSGGSDTQYF. The CDR3 DNA sequence: TGTGCCACCTGGACTAGCGGGGGGTCAGATACGCAGTATTTT.

This rearrangement joins TRBV28 to TRBJ2-1; TRBD1 aligns across 7 bases. The germline CDR1 and CDR2 sequences are MDHEN and SYDVKM. Trimming cost V 2 bases and J 2 bases; bases outside gene matches: 3. CDR3 size: 15 residues. CDR3 amino acids: CASSLEGAPYNEQFF. In nucleotides, the CDR3 is TGTGCCAGCAGTTTAGAGGGGGCACCCTACAATGAGCAGTTCTTC.

This clone was detected once. This rearrangement joins TRBV7-2 to TRBJ1-1; D is uncertain. Germline-derived CDR1 and CDR2 are SGHTA and FQGNSA. The germline V and J ends were trimmed by 1 base and 8 bases, with 17 bases remaining between them. There are 15 residues in the CDR3. As DNA, the CDR3 is TGTGCCAGCAGCTTAGGCCCGGGTGGCGGGTTCGAAGCTTTCTTT. Translating gives CASSLGPGGGFEAFF.

This clone has only one observation. The chain couples TRBV6-5 to TRBJ1-1, with 7 bases lining up with TRBD1. V lost 4 bases to trimming and J lost 4 bases; unmatched junction nucleotides: 6. The CDR3 is made up of 14 amino acids. Germline V gives CDR1 MNHEY, CDR2 SVGAGI. The CDR3 here is CASSLDRYSTEAFF. Written as DNA, the CDR3 is TGTGCCAGCAGTTTGGACAGGTATAGCACTGAAGCTTTCTTT.